This is a list of T cell receptor beta chains from one sample in a study of T cell changes during pregnancy in multiple sclerosis. TCRdb keeps only in-frame clones here, not all; method: immunoSEQ multiplex PCR. The sample consists of fewer than 85,000 clones, around 92% of them appearing once. This specimen consisted of peripheral blood, obtained in the third trimester of pregnancy. Receptor source: a female donor in good health, enrolled as a control in a pregnancy study. CDR3s include the opening cysteine and the closing phenylalanine or tryptophan. The D gene is left open where the match is weak. Only some rows state a clone size, as once, few, many or a class for expanded clones.

TRBD1,TRBV28,NA,TRBJ2-5,TGTGCCAGCAGTTTGGACAGGGCTAGGCAAGAGACCCAGTACTTC,CASSLDRARQETQYF
TRBD2,TRBV28,once,TRBJ2-3,TGTGCCAGCAGTAATAGCGGGGGCACAGATACGCAGTATTTT,CASSNSGGTDTQYF
TRBD2,TRBV11-2,NA,TRBJ2-1,TGTGCCAGCAGCTCCCTAGCGGGAAGCTCCTACAATGAGCAGTTCTTC,CASSSLAGSSYNEQFF
TRBD1,TRBV5-5,NA,TRBJ2-1,TGTGCCAGCACCCTCACCGGGACAGGGGCTGAGCAGTTCTTC,CASTLTGTGAEQFF
TRBD1,TRBV28,few,TRBJ1-5,TGTGCCAGCAGTTTAGGGACAGAAGGGGAAAATCAGCCCCAGCATTTT,CASSLGTEGENQPQHF
NA,TRBV7-2,NA,TRBJ2-3,TGTGCCAGCAGCCTTCCAGAAGATACGCAGTATTTT,CASSLPEDTQYF
NA,TRBV5-6,NA,TRBJ1-5,TGTGCCAGCAGCTTTGCGGGTAGAAGTCAGCCCCAGCATTTT,CASSFAGRSQPQHF
NA,TRBV6-6,NA,TRBJ2-4,TGTGCCAGCAGTCCGGGAAGGGACATTCAGTACTTC,CASSPGRDIQYF
NA,TRBV14,NA,TRBJ1-2,TGTGCCAGCAGCCAAGATCCAGGAAACTATGGCTACACCTTC,CASSQDPGNYGYTF
NA,TRBV28,NA,TRBJ2-1,TGTGCCAGCAGTTTAAGAGGGACCTACAATGAGCAGTTCTTC,CASSLRGTYNEQFF
NA,TRBV5-4,NA,TRBJ2-3,TGTGCCAGCAGACCGAGACTAGGTAGCACAGATACGCAGTATTTT,CASRPRLGSTDTQYF
TRBD2,TRBV5-4,NA,TRBJ2-1,TGTGCCAGCAGCCCCCGACTAGCGGGGGGGCTAGAGGAGCAGTTCTTC,CASSPRLAGGLEEQFF
TRBD1,TRBV6-5,NA,TRBJ2-2,TGTGCCAGCACCCGGGACAGGGACACCGGGGAGCTGTTTTTT,CASTRDRDTGELFF
NA,TRBV5-6,NA,TRBJ1-5,TGTGCCAGCAGCTTGATGTCCTCCGCGGAAAGAAATCAGCCCCAGCATTTT,CASSLMSSAERNQPQHF
NA,TRBV21-1,NA,TRBJ1-6,TGTGCCAGAGGGGAGGGGGGCAAGGATAATTCACCCCTCCACTTT,CARGEGGKDNSPLHF
TRBD1,TRBV4-3,NA,TRBJ1-3,TGCGCCAGCAGCCCAAAGGGGACAGGGGTAGGGTTTAGCTCTGGAAACACCATATATTTT,CASSPKGTGVGFSSGNTIYF
TRBD1,TRBV4-3,NA,TRBJ2-7,TGCGCCAGCAGCCTCGGAACAGGGGGAATCTACGAGCAGTACTTC,CASSLGTGGIYEQYF
TRBD1,TRBV27,NA,TRBJ2-4,TGTGCCAGCAGTTTGGGGACAGGGTACATTCAGTACTTC,CASSLGTGYIQYF
NA,TRBV28,NA,TRBJ1-5,TGTGCCAGCATTTATGGAGACCGAAGCAATCAGCCCCAGCATTTT,CASIYGDRSNQPQHF
NA,TRBV25-1,NA,TRBJ2-7,TGTGCCAGCAGGCGGGAAAGGTCGTACGAGCAGTACTTC,CASRRERSYEQYF
NA,TRBV9,NA,TRBJ2-1,TGTGCCAGCAGCGACCGGGGGAAGAATGAGCAGTTCTTC,CASSDRGKNEQFF
TRBD2,TRBV7-8,NA,TRBJ2-1,TGTGCCAGCAGCGGGGGGGGAGGGGACTCTCATTACAATGAGCAGTTCTTC,CASSGGGGDSHYNEQFF
TRBD2,TRBV13,NA,TRBJ2-3,TGTGCCAGCAGCTTTCTAGCGGGGGCGGGCGCAGATACGCAGTATTTT,CASSFLAGAGADTQYF
TRBD1,TRBV7-9,few,TRBJ2-7,TGTGCCAGCAGCCCACTCTTTGGGGACAGGGACTACGAGCAGTACTTC,CASSPLFGDRDYEQYF
NA,TRBV30,NA,TRBJ2-7,TGTGCCTGGAAAGAGTACTACGAGCAGTACTTC,CAWKEYYEQYF
NA,TRBV28,once,TRBJ2-7,TGTGCCAGCAAGCCCGGAGGCTCCTACGAGCAGTACTTC,CASKPGGSYEQYF
TRBD2,TRBV2,NA,TRBJ2-7,TGTGCCAGCAGTGGGGCCAGTCTTCGGGGGGAAACCTACGAGCAGTACTTC,CASSGASLRGETYEQYF
NA,TRBV6-5,NA,TRBJ1-2,TGTGCCAGCAGTACGGGGTTAAGTGGCTACACCTTC,CASSTGLSGYTF
TRBD2,TRBV7-2,once,TRBJ2-1,TGTGCCAGCAGCTCGACTAGCGGGAGCTGGAATGAGCAGTTCTTC,CASSSTSGSWNEQFF
TRBD1,TRBV5-1,NA,TRBJ2-1,TGCGCCAGCAGCTTGGGACAGGGGGCGATCGTCAATGAGCAGTTCTTC,CASSLGQGAIVNEQFF